This T cell receptor (beta chain) is from a study of vaccination and CD4 T cells after COVID-19. About the research overall: It was a median roughly 100 days after diagnosis, with a range of 35 to 161, that post-COVID samples were drawn.

Time point indicated: late sampling 161 to 241 days after vaccination in three convalescent patients. Treatment noted: roughly nine-day PBMC culture with coronavirus spike peptide pools or control peptides (ViraFEST assay). Alongside around 10 IU/ml IL-2 and about 9.1 ug/ml peptide pools, PBMCs were cultured at 2 million to 2.5 million per well. In the case of this clonotype: What it binds is unknown.

The CDR3 sequence is 12 residues long. Germline V gene lookup returns CDR1 DFQATT and CDR2 SNEGSKA (reference sequence). V dropped 7 bases and J dropped 2; count of bases not matched to a gene: 3. An Oncomine TCR Beta short-read assay was used to sequence the DNA from cultured CD4+ T cells. Cultured CD4+ T cells were the source of extracted genomic DNA. MiXCR was run by TCRdb on the PCR reads, yielding one entry per CDR3 protein. Of fewer than 25,000 distinct CDR3 sequences in the sample, more than 30% were seen once. The rearrangement uses TRBV20-1 and TRBJ2-7; 9 bases map to TRBD1. This TCR came from a human donor who had recovered from COVID-19. The source was CD4+ T cells from blood, cultured in vitro, collected about 7 months after SARS-CoV-2 vaccination. The CDR3 loop reads CSVWTGAYEQYF. CDR3 nucleotides: TGCAGTGTTTGGACAGGGGCCTACGAGCAGTACTTC.